This T cell receptor beta chain was obtained from a study of cytomegalovirus exposure and HLA in healthy donors. Regarding the study as a whole: A few V segments could not be told apart, such as TRBV6-2 and TRBV6-3, and were left out.

CDR3 length equals 16 residues. V was clipped by 1 base and J by 8 bases; unmatched bases: 7. In germline, CDR1 is MGHRA, CDR2 YSYEKL. Regarding this clone: The antigen is unknown.

Primers: 60 Vbeta forward and 13 Jbeta reverse. The repertoire was sequenced with immunoSEQ multiplex PCR; TCRdb's copy has only in-frame clones and lacks some. There are roughly 120,000 clones in the sample; 65% to 80% occur only once, and around 5.5% lies in the top ten. The receptor's source is a man aged 18 to 29 in good health and CMV-seropositive. The sample taken for sequencing was PBMCs. V gene TRBV4-1 combines with J gene TRBJ2-1; TRBD2 aligns across 11 bases. CDR3 region: CASSQATSGRLDEQFF. CDR3 coding DNA: TGCGCCAGCAGCCAAGCAACTAGCGGGAGATTGGATGAGCAGTTCTTC.